The 11 T cell receptor beta chains listed next were all sequenced from one sample in a study of technical replicates of blood from a handful of donors. Sequenced by immunoSEQ multiplex PCR; TCRdb stores in-frame clones only, minus some. The table records some 76,000 clones, approximately 98% of them present only once. The sequenced material came from T cells isolated from PBMCs. All receptors derive from a human donor in good health.

The chain couples TRBV6-5 to TRBJ2-7; D is unresolved. With 8 bases removed from V and 5 bases from J, the gap between germline ends came to 16 bases. The germline V gene encodes CDR1 MNHEY and CDR2 SVGAGI. The CDR3 consists of 13 residues. CDR3 nucleotide sequence: TGTGCCAGCCTCCAGTTAGCCACCCACGAGCAGTACTTC. It translates to CASLQLATHEQYF.

The V call is TRBV6-5, the J call TRBJ1-3; 7 nucleotides match TRBD1. This CDR3 is built from 13 residues. V lost 5 bases and J lost 3; bases outside the gene matches: 1. CDR1 MNHEY and CDR2 SVGAGI come from the germline V gene. This CDR3 is CASSGTVGNTIYF. The CDR3, as DNA: TGTGCCAGCAGTGGGACAGTTGGAAACACCATATATTTT.

J is TRBJ2-7 and V is TRBV7-9, with D hard to call. The CDR3 is made up of 13 amino acids. Germline CDR1 is SEHNR and CDR2 is FQNEAQ (reference sequence). V lost 5 bases and J 2 bases, leaving 10 bases between the germline ends. The CDR3, as DNA: TGTGCCAGCAGCCTCGACAAGACCTACGAGCAGTACTTC. The encoded protein is CASSLDKTYEQYF. Supplemented by reference TRBV7-9 and TRBJ2-7, the full variable domain reads DTGVSQNPRHKITKRGQNVTFRCDPISEHNRLYWYRQTLGQGPEFLTYFQNEAQLEKSRLLSDRFSAERPKGSFSTLEIQRTEQGDSAMYLCASSLDKTYEQYFGPGTRLTVT.

The V and J genes are TRBV4-1 and TRBJ2-7; D is possibly TRBD1 (6 bases). The CDR3 sequence is 15 residues long. V was trimmed by 0 bases and J by 2 bases, leaving 11 bases between them. Germline V lookup: CDR1 MGHRA, CDR2 YSYEKL. The CDR3 here is CASSQDSRGPYEQYF. The CDR3 DNA follows: TGCGCCAGCAGCCAAGACTCCAGGGGCCCCTACGAGCAGTACTTC.

This chain uses TRBV6-5 with TRBJ1-5; D ambiguous. V lost 6 bases and J 5 bases, leaving 11 bases between the germline ends. The CDR3 spans 13 residues. The germline CDR1 and CDR2 sequences are MNHEY and SVGAGI. This CDR3 reads CASRRDLDQPQHF. The CDR3 DNA sequence: TGTGCCAGCAGGAGAGATTTAGATCAGCCCCAGCATTTT.

The chain carries TRBV29-1 and TRBJ1-2, with D uncertain. The germline CDR1 and CDR2 sequences are SQVTM and ANQGSEA. The CDR3 is 10 residues long. V shed 3 bases and J shed 6 bases, with 5 bases lying between them. For the CDR3, the DNA is TGCAGCGTTGATCGTAATGGCTACACCTTC. This translates into CSVDRNGYTF.

The V gene is TRBV11-3, the J gene TRBJ2-1; the match to TRBD2 covers 11 bases. From germline, CDR1 is SGHNT and CDR2 YENEEA. Unmatched junction bases numbered 3, after V lost 2 bases and J lost 3 bases. The CDR3 length is 16 residues. The CDR3 nucleotides read TGTGCCAGCAGCTTAATAACTAGCGGGGGCTACAATGAGCAGTTCTTC. Protein product: CASSLITSGGYNEQFF.

The rearrangement uses TRBV19 and TRBJ2-7, with D unresolved. V was pared by 5 bases and J by 1 base, with 12 bases between. Germline CDR1 is LNHDA and CDR2 is SQIVND (reference sequence). CDR3 length: 14 amino acids. The CDR3 DNA reads as TGTGCCAGTAGTTATACCGACGGGTCCTACGAGCAGTACTTC. Translating it yields CASSYTDGSYEQYF. Full variable domain (outside the CDR3, taken from reference TRBV19 and TRBJ2-7): DGGITQSPKYLFRKEGQNVTLSCEQNLNHDAMYWYRQDPGQGLRLIYYSQIVNDFQKGDIAEGYSVSREKKESFPLTVTSAQKNPTAFYLCASSYTDGSYEQYFGPGTRLTVT.

The V gene is TRBV27, the J gene TRBJ1-1, with a tentative D call TRBD1 (5 bases). Germline V CDR1 and CDR2: MNHEY, SMNVEV (reference sequence). The V end lost 3 bases, the J end lost 3 bases, and 8 bases lay between the germline ends. The CDR3 covers 13 residues. For the CDR3, the DNA is TGTGCCAGCAGTTTGGGCAGGGACACTGAAGCTTTCTTT. Its translation: CASSLGRDTEAFF.

The CDR3 spells CASSRGQGEQYF. DNA for the CDR3: TGTGCCAGCAGCCGGGGACAGGGCGAGCAGTACTTC. This chain uses TRBV6-5 with TRBJ2-7, with 9 bases matching TRBD1. V lost 6 bases to trimming and J lost 6 bases; unmatched junction nucleotides: 3. The germline V gene has CDR1 MNHEY and CDR2 SVGAGI. There are 12 residues in the CDR3.

The chain is built from TRBV2 and TRBJ2-7, with TRBD1 as a possible D gene (6 bases). Germline loops: CDR1 SNHLY, CDR2 FYNNEI. Trimming left V 2 bases short and J 4 bases short, with 9 bases between. This CDR3 comprises 13 residues. The CDR3: CASSEWGQYEQYF. CDR3 in DNA: TGTGCCAGCAGTGAATGGGGGCAGTACGAGCAGTACTTC.